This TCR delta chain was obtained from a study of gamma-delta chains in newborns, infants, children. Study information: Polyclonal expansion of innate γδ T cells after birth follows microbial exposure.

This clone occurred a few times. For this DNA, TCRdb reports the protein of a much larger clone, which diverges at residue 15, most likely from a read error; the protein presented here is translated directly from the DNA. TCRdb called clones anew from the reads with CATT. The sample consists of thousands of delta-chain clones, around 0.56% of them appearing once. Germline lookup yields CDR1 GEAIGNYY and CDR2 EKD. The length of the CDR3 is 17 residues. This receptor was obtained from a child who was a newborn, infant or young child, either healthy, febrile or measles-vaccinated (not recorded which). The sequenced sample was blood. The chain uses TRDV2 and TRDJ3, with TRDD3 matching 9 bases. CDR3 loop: CACDTVGGYWDTRQLFF. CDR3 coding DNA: TGTGCCTGTGACACCGTGGGGGGATACTGGGACACCCGACAGCTGTTTTTC.